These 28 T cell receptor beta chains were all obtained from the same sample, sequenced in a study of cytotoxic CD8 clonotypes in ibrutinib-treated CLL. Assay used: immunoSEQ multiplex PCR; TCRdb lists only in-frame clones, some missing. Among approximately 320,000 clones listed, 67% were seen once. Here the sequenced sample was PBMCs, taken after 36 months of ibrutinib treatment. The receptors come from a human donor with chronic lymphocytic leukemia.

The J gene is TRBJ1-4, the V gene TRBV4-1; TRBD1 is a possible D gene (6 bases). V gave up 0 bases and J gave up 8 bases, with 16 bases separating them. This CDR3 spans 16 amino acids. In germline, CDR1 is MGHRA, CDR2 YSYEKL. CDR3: CASSQDGAGAREKLFF. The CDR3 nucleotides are TGCGCCAGCAGCCAAGATGGTGCAGGGGCAAGGGAAAAACTGTTTTTT.

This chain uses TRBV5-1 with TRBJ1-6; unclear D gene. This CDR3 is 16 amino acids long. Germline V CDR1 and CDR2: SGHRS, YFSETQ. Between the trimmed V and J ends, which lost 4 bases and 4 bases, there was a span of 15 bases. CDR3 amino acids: CASSPYSPRYNSPLHF. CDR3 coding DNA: TGCGCCAGCAGCCCCTATTCGCCACGATATAATTCACCCCTCCACTTT.

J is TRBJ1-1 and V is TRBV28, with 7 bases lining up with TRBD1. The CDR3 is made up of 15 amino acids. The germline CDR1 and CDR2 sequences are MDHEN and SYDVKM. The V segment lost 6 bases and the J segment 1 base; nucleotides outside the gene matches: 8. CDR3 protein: CASSPTGKRNTEAFF. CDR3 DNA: TGTGCCAGCAGCCCGACAGGGAAGAGGAACACTGAAGCTTTCTTT.

For the CDR3, the DNA is TGTGCCAGCAGTGGCGGGTTCAACACCGGGGAGCTGTTTTTT. Translating gives CASSGGFNTGELFF. The V and J genes are TRBV2 and TRBJ2-2; a weak D match, TRBD2 (5 bases). The germline V gene has CDR1 SNHLY and CDR2 FYNNEI. This CDR3 region has 14 residues. V shed 4 bases and J shed 2 bases, with 8 bases lying between them.

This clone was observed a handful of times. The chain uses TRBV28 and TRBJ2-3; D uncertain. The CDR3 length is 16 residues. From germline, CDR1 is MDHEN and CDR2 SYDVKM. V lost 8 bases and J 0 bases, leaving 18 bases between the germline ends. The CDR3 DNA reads TGTGCCAGCCGAGGTCCCGTCCTTCTTAGCACAGATACGCAGTATTTT. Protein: CASRGPVLLSTDTQYF.

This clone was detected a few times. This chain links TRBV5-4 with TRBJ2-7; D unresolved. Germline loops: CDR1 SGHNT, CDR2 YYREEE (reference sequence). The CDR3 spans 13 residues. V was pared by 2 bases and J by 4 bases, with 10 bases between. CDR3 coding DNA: TGTGCCAGCAGCTTAAGTGGTATTTACGAGCAGTACTTC. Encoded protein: CASSLSGIYEQYF.

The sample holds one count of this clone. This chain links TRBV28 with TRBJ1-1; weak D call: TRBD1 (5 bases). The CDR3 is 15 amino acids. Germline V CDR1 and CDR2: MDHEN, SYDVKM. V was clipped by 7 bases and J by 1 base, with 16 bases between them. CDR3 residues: CASTPSGTPNTEAFF. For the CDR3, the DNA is TGTGCCAGCACTCCGTCCGGGACCCCGAACACTGAAGCTTTCTTT. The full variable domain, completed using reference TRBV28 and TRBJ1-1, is DVKVTQSSRYLVKRTGEKVFLECVQDMDHENMFWYRQDPGLGLRLIYFSYDVKMKEKGDIPEGYSVSREKKERFSLILESASTNQTSMYLCASTPSGTPNTEAFFGQGTRLTVV.

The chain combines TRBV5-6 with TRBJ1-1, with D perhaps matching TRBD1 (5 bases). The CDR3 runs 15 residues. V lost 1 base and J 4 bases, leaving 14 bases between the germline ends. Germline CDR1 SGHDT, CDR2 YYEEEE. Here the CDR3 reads CASSLLGGMGTEAFF. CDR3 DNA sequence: TGTGCCAGCAGCTTGTTGGGGGGTATGGGCACTGAAGCTTTCTTT.

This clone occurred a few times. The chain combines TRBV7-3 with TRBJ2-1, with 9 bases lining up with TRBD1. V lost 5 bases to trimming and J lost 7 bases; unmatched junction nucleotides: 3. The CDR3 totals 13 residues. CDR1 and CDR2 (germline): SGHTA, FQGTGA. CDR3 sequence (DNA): TGTGCCAGCAGCGAAGGACAGGGGAATGAGCAGTTCTTC. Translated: CASSEGQGNEQFF.

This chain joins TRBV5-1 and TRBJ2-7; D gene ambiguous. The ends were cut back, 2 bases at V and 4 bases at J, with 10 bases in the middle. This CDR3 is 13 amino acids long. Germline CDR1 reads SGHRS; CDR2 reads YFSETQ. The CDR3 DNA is TGCGCCAGCAGCTTTGGGGATCAATACGAGCAGTACTTC. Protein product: CASSFGDQYEQYF.

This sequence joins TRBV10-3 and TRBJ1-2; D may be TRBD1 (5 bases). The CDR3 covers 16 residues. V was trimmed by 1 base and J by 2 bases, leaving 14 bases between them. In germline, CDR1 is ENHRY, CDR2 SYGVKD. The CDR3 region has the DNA TGTGCCATCAGTGAGTACCCGGGAGGGACCAACTATGGCTACACCTTC. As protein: CAISEYPGGTNYGYTF.

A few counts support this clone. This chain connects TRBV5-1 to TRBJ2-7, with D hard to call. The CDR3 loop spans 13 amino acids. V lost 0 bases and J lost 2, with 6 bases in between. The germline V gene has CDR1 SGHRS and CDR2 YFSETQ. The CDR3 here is CASSLDIAYEQYF. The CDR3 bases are TGCGCCAGCAGCTTGGACATTGCCTACGAGCAGTACTTC.

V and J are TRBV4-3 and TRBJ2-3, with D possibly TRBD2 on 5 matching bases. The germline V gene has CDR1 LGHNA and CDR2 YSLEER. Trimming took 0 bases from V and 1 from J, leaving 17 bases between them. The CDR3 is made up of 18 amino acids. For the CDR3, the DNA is TGCGCCAGCAGCCAAGATCCGCCGCTTTCAGCGGGCACAGATACGCAGTATTTT. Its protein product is CASSQDPPLSAGTDTQYF.

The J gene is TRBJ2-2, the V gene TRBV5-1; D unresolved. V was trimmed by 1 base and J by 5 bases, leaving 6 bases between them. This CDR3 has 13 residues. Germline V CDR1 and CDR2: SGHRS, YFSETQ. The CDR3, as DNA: TGCGCCAGCAGCTTGATCTCTACCGGGGAGCTGTTTTTT. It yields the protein CASSLISTGELFF.

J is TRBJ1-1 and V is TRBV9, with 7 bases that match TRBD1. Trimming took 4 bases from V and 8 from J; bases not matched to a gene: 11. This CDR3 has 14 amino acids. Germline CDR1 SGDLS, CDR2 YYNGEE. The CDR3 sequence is CASSMTGYGGEAFF. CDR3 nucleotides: TGTGCCAGCAGCATGACAGGGTACGGGGGAGAAGCTTTCTTT.

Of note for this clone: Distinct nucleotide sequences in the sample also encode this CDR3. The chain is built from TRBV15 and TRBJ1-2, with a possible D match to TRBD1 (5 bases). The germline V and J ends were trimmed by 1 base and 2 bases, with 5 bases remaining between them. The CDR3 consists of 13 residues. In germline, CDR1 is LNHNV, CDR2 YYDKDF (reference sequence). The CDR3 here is CATSRGGNYGYTF. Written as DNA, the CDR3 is TGTGCCACCAGCAGAGGGGGGAACTATGGCTACACCTTC.

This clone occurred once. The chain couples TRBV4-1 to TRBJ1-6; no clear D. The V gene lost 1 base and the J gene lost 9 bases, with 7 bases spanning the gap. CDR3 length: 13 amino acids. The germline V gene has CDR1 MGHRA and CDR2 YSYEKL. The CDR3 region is CASSQATSSPLHF. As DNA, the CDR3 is TGCGCCAGCAGCCAAGCTACCAGTTCACCCCTCCACTTT.

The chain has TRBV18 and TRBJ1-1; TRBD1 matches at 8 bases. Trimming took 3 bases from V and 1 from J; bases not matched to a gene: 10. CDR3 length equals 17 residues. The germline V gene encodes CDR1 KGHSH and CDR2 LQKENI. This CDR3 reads CASSPLTGGGGNTEAFF. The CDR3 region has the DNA TGTGCCAGCTCACCCCTTACAGGGGGTGGTGGGAACACTGAAGCTTTCTTT.

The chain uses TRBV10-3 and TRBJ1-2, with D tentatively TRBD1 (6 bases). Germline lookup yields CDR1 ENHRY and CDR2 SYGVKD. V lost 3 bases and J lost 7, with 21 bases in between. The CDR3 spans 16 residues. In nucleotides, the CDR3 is TGTGCCATCAGTGAATTTGGCCTTGGGGGGGCGAGTGGCTACACCTTC. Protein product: CAISEFGLGGASGYTF.

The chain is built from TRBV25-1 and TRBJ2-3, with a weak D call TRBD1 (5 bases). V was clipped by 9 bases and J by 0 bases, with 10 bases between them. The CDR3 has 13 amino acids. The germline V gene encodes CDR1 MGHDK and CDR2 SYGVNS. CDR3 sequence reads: CASHQGSTDTQYF. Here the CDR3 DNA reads TGTGCCAGTCATCAGGGAAGCACAGATACGCAGTATTTT.

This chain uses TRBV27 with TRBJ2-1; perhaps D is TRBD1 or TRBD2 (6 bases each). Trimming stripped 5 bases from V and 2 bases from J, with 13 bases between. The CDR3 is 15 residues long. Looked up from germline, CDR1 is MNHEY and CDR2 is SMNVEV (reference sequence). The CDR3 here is CASSQEGEPYNEQFF. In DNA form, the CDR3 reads TGTGCCAGCAGTCAGGAGGGGGAACCCTACAATGAGCAGTTCTTC.

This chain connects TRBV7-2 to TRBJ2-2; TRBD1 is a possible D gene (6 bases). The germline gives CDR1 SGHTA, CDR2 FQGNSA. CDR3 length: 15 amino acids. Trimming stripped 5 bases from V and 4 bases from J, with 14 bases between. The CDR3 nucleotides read TGTGCCAGCAGCATAAATCCAGGGGTCACCGGGGAGCTGTTTTTT. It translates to CASSINPGVTGELFF.

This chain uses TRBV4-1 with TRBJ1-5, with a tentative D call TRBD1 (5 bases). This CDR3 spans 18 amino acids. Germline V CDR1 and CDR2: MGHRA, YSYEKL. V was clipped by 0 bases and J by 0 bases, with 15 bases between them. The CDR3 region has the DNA TGCGCCAGCAGCCAAGAAGTTCGTGGGGCCTATAGCAATCAGCCCCAGCATTTT. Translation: CASSQEVRGAYSNQPQHF.

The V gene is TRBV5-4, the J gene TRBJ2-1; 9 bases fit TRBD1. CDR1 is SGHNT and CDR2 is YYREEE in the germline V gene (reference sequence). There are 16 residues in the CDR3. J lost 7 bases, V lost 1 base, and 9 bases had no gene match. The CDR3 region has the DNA TGTGCCAGCAGCTTGCCAGGGGCACAGGGGGCAAATGAGCAGTTCTTC. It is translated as CASSLPGAQGANEQFF.

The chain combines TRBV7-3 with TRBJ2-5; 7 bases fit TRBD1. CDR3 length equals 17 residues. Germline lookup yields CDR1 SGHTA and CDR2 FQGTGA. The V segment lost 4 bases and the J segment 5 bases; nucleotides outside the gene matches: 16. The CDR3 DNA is TGTGCCAGCAGCTCAACAGGGGTTTTTCCCCAAGCGGAGACCCAGTACTTC. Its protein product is CASSSTGVFPQAETQYF.

The DNA for the CDR3 is TGTGCCAGCAGTTTTACCGGACGGCCCCTAAAGCAGTACTTC. It specifies CASSFTGRPLKQYF. The J gene is TRBJ2-7, the V gene TRBV27; D not certain. Germline V gene sequence: CDR1 MNHEY, CDR2 SMNVEV (reference sequence). The CDR3 extends over 14 amino acids. Trimming removed 3 bases from V and 8 bases from J, with 17 bases in between.

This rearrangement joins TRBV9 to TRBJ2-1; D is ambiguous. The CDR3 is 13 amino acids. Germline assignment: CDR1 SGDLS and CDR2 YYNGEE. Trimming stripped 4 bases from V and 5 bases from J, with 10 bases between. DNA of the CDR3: TGTGCCAGCAGCTCCAACACCGACAATGAGCAGTTCTTC. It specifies CASSSNTDNEQFF.

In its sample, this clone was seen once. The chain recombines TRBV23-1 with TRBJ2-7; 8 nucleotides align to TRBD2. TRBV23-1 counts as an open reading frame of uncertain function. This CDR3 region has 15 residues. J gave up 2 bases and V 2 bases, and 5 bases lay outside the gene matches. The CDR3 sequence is CASSQRRGAPYEQYF. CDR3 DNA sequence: TGCGCCAGCAGTCAAAGGCGGGGGGCCCCCTACGAGCAGTACTTC.